Following are 32 T cell receptor beta chains from one sample sequenced in a study of T cell responses to AZD1222 COVID-19 vaccine. TCRdb keeps only in-frame clones here, not all; method: immunoSEQ multiplex PCR. The repertoire holds some 170,000 clones, with just over 90% as singletons. The sequencing used peripheral blood, collected 28 days after the second AZD1222 dose. Every receptor here comes from an adult who received the AZD1222 COVID-19 vaccine.

The chain uses TRBV7-8 and TRBJ2-7; D uncertain. The germline V gene encodes CDR1 SGHVS and CDR2 FQNEAQ. The V end was cut by 1 base, the J end by 4 bases, with 11 bases between. The CDR3 loop spans 14 amino acids. CDR3 amino acids: CASSLGQPNYEQYF. The CDR3 DNA sequence: TGTGCCAGCAGCTTAGGCCAGCCCAATTACGAGCAGTACTTC.

V is TRBV25-1 and J is TRBJ2-7; D possibly corresponds to TRBD2 (5 bases). This CDR3 spans 15 amino acids. Germline V gene data show CDR1 as MGHDK and CDR2 as SYGVNS. V lost 4 bases, J lost 5 bases, and 18 bases lay in between. CDR3: CASSGGGRTLHEQYF. The DNA for the CDR3 is TGTGCCAGCAGTGGTGGAGGAAGGACCTTGCACGAGCAGTACTTC.

The chain employs TRBV6-6 and TRBJ1-1; 10 bases agree with TRBD1. This CDR3 comprises 15 residues. Germline V gene lookup returns CDR1 MNHNY and CDR2 SVGAGI (reference sequence). V was clipped by 7 bases and J by 4 bases; unmatched bases: 9. CDR3: CASTQTGGIGTEAFF. The CDR3 DNA follows: TGTGCCAGCACTCAGACAGGGGGCATCGGCACTGAAGCTTTCTTT.

This chain links TRBV10-3 with TRBJ1-4; 7 bases line up with TRBD1. V trimming: 4 bases; J trimming: 6 bases; junction bases outside the gene matches: 2. In germline, CDR1 is ENHRY, CDR2 SYGVKD. This CDR3 contains 13 residues. The CDR3 DNA is TGTGCCATCAGTGGGACAGGAGATGAAAAACTGTTTTTT. It specifies CAISGTGDEKLFF.

This clone was recorded once. This rearrangement joins TRBV5-1 to TRBJ2-1, with D perhaps matching TRBD2 (5 bases). Germline-derived CDR1 and CDR2 are SGHRS and YFSETQ. This CDR3 is 14 amino acids long. V shed 2 bases and J shed 1 base, with 7 bases lying between them. The CDR3 protein is CASSLPGSYNEQFF. CDR3 nucleotide sequence: TGCGCCAGCAGCTTACCGGGATCCTACAATGAGCAGTTCTTC.

V gene TRBV10-3 combines with J gene TRBJ2-2; possibly TRBD2 for D (5 bases). Germline V gives CDR1 ENHRY, CDR2 SYGVKD. V was shortened by 10 bases and J by 3 bases, with 15 bases between the two germline ends. This CDR3 has 14 residues. The CDR3 protein is CATRTDLDTGELFF. CDR3 DNA: TGTGCCACCCGGACTGACTTGGACACCGGGGAGCTGTTTTTT.

The chain is built from TRBV6-6 and TRBJ1-5; a weak D match, TRBD1 (6 bases). Germline V lookup: CDR1 MNHNY, CDR2 SVGAGI (reference sequence). Trimming removed 0 bases at V and 7 bases at J, with 10 bases between. CDR3 length equals 14 residues. CDR3 loop: CASSYSQGGQPQHF. The DNA of the CDR3 is TGTGCCAGCAGTTACTCACAGGGAGGACAGCCCCAGCATTTT.

This sequence joins TRBV29-1 and TRBJ1-1; maybe TRBD1 (6 bases). Germline values: CDR1 SQVTM, CDR2 ANQGSEA. The germline V and J ends were trimmed by 5 bases and 3 bases, with 16 bases remaining between them. This CDR3 is built from 14 residues. CDR3 region: CSVWGAGRDTEAFF. For the CDR3, the DNA is TGCAGCGTTTGGGGGGCCGGGAGGGACACTGAAGCTTTCTTT.

The genes are TRBV12-3 or TRBV12-4 and TRBJ1-5; D might be TRBD1 (5 bases). Trimming pared 8 bases from V and 2 bases from J, leaving 10 bases between. The CDR3 spans 13 residues. CDR3 coding DNA: TGTGCCAGCTCATGGGACGGCAATCAGCCCCAGCATTTT. Translated: CASSWDGNQPQHF.

The V gene is TRBV7-2, the J gene TRBJ2-1; 10 nucleotides agree with TRBD2. The CDR3 is made up of 15 amino acids. V shed 5 bases, J shed 4 bases, and the junction held 5 bases outside the gene matches. Per the germline V gene, CDR1 is SGHTA and CDR2 is FQGNSA. Here the CDR3 reads CASSNSGGLYNEQFF. For the CDR3, the DNA is TGTGCCAGCAGCAATAGCGGGGGGCTATACAATGAGCAGTTCTTC.

The rearrangement links TRBV21-1 to TRBJ1-1. TRBV21-1 is deemed a pseudogene. This CDR3 spans 9 amino acids. This CDR3 is CAQRGEAFF. The CDR3 DNA follows: TGTGCCCAGCGAGGTGAAGCTTTCTTT.

A few counts support this clone. This chain uses TRBV15 with TRBJ2-1; TRBD2 agrees at 13 bases. This CDR3 spans 15 amino acids. Germline values: CDR1 LNHNV, CDR2 YYDKDF (reference sequence). With 4 bases clipped from V and 8 bases from J, the junction kept 5 bases outside the gene matches. CDR3 sequence reads: CATSTLAGGPHEQFF. In DNA form, the CDR3 reads TGTGCCACCAGCACACTAGCGGGGGGGCCCCATGAGCAGTTCTTC.

For the CDR3, the DNA is TGTGCCAGCAGCTTTGGGACAGGGTTAAACCAGCCCCAGCATTTT. It specifies CASSFGTGLNQPQHF. The rearrangement joins TRBV7-2 to TRBJ1-5; TRBD1 matches 9 bases. The CDR3 is made up of 15 amino acids. V dropped 3 bases and J dropped 7; count of bases not matched to a gene: 7. CDR1 is SGHTA and CDR2 is FQGNSA in the germline V gene.

The rearrangement links TRBV19 to TRBJ2-1, with TRBD2 matching 8 bases. CDR3 length: 17 amino acids. The germline CDR1 and CDR2 sequences are LNHDA and SQIVND (reference sequence). The J segment lost 9 bases and the V segment lost 5 bases, leaving 18 bases of the junction unmatched. CDR3 coding DNA: TGTGCCAGTAGTTCCGGGACTAGGGTTAAATTTTGGAGTGAGCAGTTCTTC. Protein: CASSSGTRVKFWSEQFF. Variable domain in full (rest from reference TRBV19 and TRBJ2-1): DGGITQSPKYLFRKEGQNVTLSCEQNLNHDAMYWYRQDPGQGLRLIYYSQIVNDFQKGDIAEGYSVSREKKESFPLTVTSAQKNPTAFYLCASSSGTRVKFWSEQFFGPGTRLTVL.

The chain has TRBV23-1 and TRBJ2-5; 9 nucleotides line up with TRBD2. TRBV23-1 is assigned to the ORF class and has an uncertain function. The junction had 14 bases not matched to a gene; V was cut back by 8 bases and J by 4 bases. The CDR3 length is 16 residues. The CDR3 reads CASPHERGVLRETQYF. The CDR3 nucleotides read TGCGCCAGCCCCCACGAGCGGGGGGTATTGCGAGAGACCCAGTACTTC.

This chain joins TRBV27 and TRBJ2-2; no firm D call. V was trimmed by 6 bases and J by 4 bases, leaving 9 bases between them. The CDR3 is made up of 13 amino acids. Germline V CDR1 and CDR2: MNHEY, SMNVEV (reference sequence). The CDR3 protein is CASSPFPTGELFF. DNA of the CDR3: TGTGCCAGCAGCCCTTTCCCCACCGGGGAGCTGTTTTTT.

Turning to this clone: Its ends do not fully match the called genes, so a read error is possible. The chain recombines TRBV6-1 with TRBJ1-1; D might be TRBD1 (6 bases). This CDR3 is 15 amino acids long. Per germline, CDR1 MNHNS and CDR2 SASEGT. CDR3 bases: TGTGCCAGCAGCGAAGAGGGGGGTCCGAACACTGAAGCTTTCTTT. It is translated as CASSEEGGPNTEAFF.

The chain employs TRBV19 and TRBJ1-5; no reliable D call. The V gene lost 6 bases and the J gene lost 6 bases, with 9 bases spanning the gap. This CDR3 is 12 amino acids long. The germline CDR1 and CDR2 sequences are LNHDA and SQIVND (reference sequence). CDR3 loop: CASSYETQPQHF. CDR3 nucleotide sequence: TGTGCCAGTAGCTACGAGACTCAGCCCCAGCATTTT.

The rearrangement links TRBV5-1 to TRBJ2-5; D gene uncertain. Germline CDR1 reads SGHRS; CDR2 reads YFSETQ. The CDR3 length is 13 residues. V lost 4 bases and J lost 2, with 9 bases in between. This CDR3 reads CASSRASQETQYF. The CDR3 region has the DNA TGCGCCAGCAGCAGGGCCAGTCAAGAGACCCAGTACTTC.

The chain employs TRBV6-5 and TRBJ1-2, with TRBD1 matching over 9 bases. J was trimmed by 5 bases and V by 5 bases; bases with no gene match: 6. Germline V CDR1 and CDR2: MNHEY, SVGAGI. CDR3 length equals 14 residues. CDR3 in DNA: TGTGCCAGCAGTAGGACAGGGGTTGGATATGGCTACACCTTC. Translated, it gives CASSRTGVGYGYTF.

The gene calls are TRBV7-6 and TRBJ2-2, with unresolved D. Trimming stripped 2 bases from V and 3 bases from J, with 4 bases between. Per the germline V gene, CDR1 is SGHVS and CDR2 is FNYEAQ. This CDR3 spans 13 amino acids. The CDR3 protein is CASSLQYTGELFF. The CDR3 DNA is TGTGCCAGCAGCTTACAGTACACCGGGGAGCTGTTTTTT.

The chain employs TRBV4-1 and TRBJ1-5; tentative D call: TRBD1 (6 bases). Germline loops: CDR1 MGHRA, CDR2 YSYEKL. This CDR3 has 15 residues. Trimming pared 4 bases from V and 3 bases from J, leaving 13 bases between. CDR3 sequence: CASSLGGRPNQPQHF. DNA for the CDR3: TGCGCCAGCAGCCTTGGGGGGCGGCCCAATCAGCCCCAGCATTTT.

The rearrangement uses TRBV6-2 or TRBV6-3 and TRBJ1-1; D remains ambiguous. Trimming left V 1 base short and J 1 base short, with 7 bases between. This CDR3 is 14 amino acids long. Germline loops: CDR1 MNHEY, CDR2 SVGEGT. The chain's CDR3 is CASSYWAANTEAFF. CDR3 coding DNA: TGTGCCAGCAGTTACTGGGCAGCGAACACTGAAGCTTTCTTT.

This clone was observed once. The rearrangement uses TRBV7-6 and TRBJ1-4, with unresolved D. The CDR3 loop spans 20 amino acids. V was cut by 4 bases and J by 8 bases, with 32 bases left in between. Germline CDR1 SGHVS, CDR2 FNYEAQ. DNA for the CDR3: TGTGCCAGCAGCTCCCCGAAGGGTGGGTTAAAGATCCTCCCTGGGGAAAAACTGTTTTTT. Residues: CASSSPKGGLKILPGEKLFF.

The chain carries TRBV25-1 and TRBJ1-3, with D possibly being TRBD1 (5 bases). The CDR3 consists of 14 residues. The V and J ends lost 2 bases and 0 bases respectively, with 5 bases between them. Germline CDR1 and CDR2: MGHDK and SYGVNS. This CDR3 is CASSEQGSGNTIYF. In nucleotides, the CDR3 is TGTGCCAGCAGTGAACAGGGCTCTGGAAACACCATATATTTT.

For this clone: Within the sample, other DNA sequences also encode this same CDR3. The chain couples TRBV5-8 to TRBJ2-3, with 8 positions matching TRBD1. V lost 3 bases and J lost 1; bases outside the gene matches: 1. Germline V gene lookup returns CDR1 SGHTS and CDR2 YDEGEE. The length of the CDR3 is 14 residues. The CDR3 protein is CASSSDRGTDTQYF. CDR3 DNA: TGTGCCAGCAGCTCGGACAGGGGCACAGATACGCAGTATTTT. Complete variable domain (other parts from reference TRBV5-8 and TRBJ2-3): EAGVTQSPTHLIKTRGQQATLRCSPISGHTSVYWYQQALGLGLQFLLWYDEGEERNRGNFPPRFSGRQFPNYSSELNVNALELEDSALYLCASSSDRGTDTQYFGPGTRLTVL.

The sample holds one count of this clone. The rearrangement uses TRBV5-1 and TRBJ1-5; TRBD1 agrees at 8 bases. Germline V lookup: CDR1 SGHRS, CDR2 YFSETQ. This CDR3 is built from 15 residues. V dropped 4 bases and J dropped 6; count of bases not matched to a gene: 9. The CDR3 here is CASSPGQGLGQPQHF. The DNA for the CDR3 is TGCGCCAGCAGCCCTGGACAGGGTTTAGGTCAGCCCCAGCATTTT.

This clone has only a few counts. The chain employs TRBV4-2 and TRBJ2-7; D is uncertain. The CDR3 has 12 residues. The V end was cut by 4 bases, the J end by 5 bases, with 9 bases between. Germline CDR1 is LGHNA and CDR2 is YNFKEQ. The CDR3 sequence: CASSLDRDEQYF. CDR3 DNA: TGTGCCAGCAGCCTAGATAGGGACGAGCAGTACTTC.

V is TRBV11-2 and J is TRBJ1-3, with D possibly matching TRBD1 (5 bases). CDR3 length equals 18 residues. Trimming pared 2 bases from V and 4 bases from J, leaving 21 bases between. Germline V gene sequence: CDR1 SGHAT, CDR2 FQNNGV. CDR3 sequence: CASSLHSATVKSGNTIYF. The CDR3 DNA sequence: TGTGCCAGCAGCTTACATTCGGCGACAGTTAAGTCCGGAAACACCATATATTTT. Full variable domain (outside the CDR3, taken from reference TRBV11-2 and TRBJ1-3): EAGVAQSPRYKIIEKRQSVAFWCNPISGHATLYWYQQILGQGPKLLIQFQNNGVVDDSQLPKDRFSAERLKGVDSTLKIQPAKLEDSAVYLCASSLHSATVKSGNTIYFGEGSWLTVV.

V usage is TRBV21-1 and J usage is TRBJ1-2. TRBV21-1 is designated a pseudogene. This CDR3 is built from 20 residues. CDR3 DNA: TGTGCCAGCAGCAAACTCGCGGCGCTTCATACCAGACGAGCTAACTATGGCTACACCTTC. Its protein is CASSKLAALHTRRANYGYTF.

V gene TRBV7-9 combines with J gene TRBJ2-1; perhaps TRBD1 as D (6 bases). The germline V gene has CDR1 SEHNR and CDR2 FQNEAQ (reference sequence). The CDR3 has 14 residues. V dropped 5 bases and J dropped 4 bases, with 12 bases sitting between them. CDR3 nucleotide sequence: TGTGCCAGCAGCCTAGGACAGCTATACAATGAGCAGTTCTTC. It yields the protein CASSLGQLYNEQFF.

This clone showed up just a few times. V and J are TRBV10-3 and TRBJ1-1, with 9 bases fitting TRBD1. V shed 10 bases, J shed 1 base, and the junction held 22 bases outside the gene matches. Germline loops: CDR1 ENHRY, CDR2 SYGVKD. This CDR3 has 19 amino acids. In DNA, the CDR3 is TGTGCCACCGGGACAGGGAAGGCTGTATCAACTGGGACGAACACTGAAGCTTTCTTT. Its translation: CATGTGKAVSTGTNTEAFF.